This T cell receptor beta chain is drawn from a study of vaccination effects on CD4 cells after COVID-19. Study conclusions and caveats: Clones from infection and from vaccination both contracted markedly late after vaccination.

The V gene lost 6 bases and the J gene lost 6 bases, with 18 bases spanning the gap. The CDR3 loop spans 14 amino acids. From germline, CDR1 is MNHEY and CDR2 SVGAGI. In the case of this clone: Its antigen is still unknown.

Prior to sequencing, the ViraFEST assay stimulated PBMC with viral peptide pools, which expanded the antigen-specific CD4+ T cells. Having been cultured for approximately ten days, the cells underwent CD4+ T cell isolation. Participants were vaccinated with two doses of either the BNT162b2 or mRNA-1273 vaccine. Previously uninfected by SARS-CoV-2, the vaccine recipients also showed negative nucleocapsid antibodies. Half of the medium was exchanged for IL-2 medium on both days 3 and 7. Generated by immunoSEQ multiplex PCR, the TCRdb table keeps only in-frame clones and is missing some. Found here are about 27,000 clones, roughly 80% of them singletons; the top ten hold under 1.5%.

The specimen was CD4+ T cells from PBMCs cultured with HCoV-NL63 spike peptides, collected after COVID-19 vaccination. The chain is built from TRBV6-5 and TRBJ2-7, with D possibly matching TRBD2 (5 bases). The clonotype comes from a human donor who received a COVID-19 vaccine. Some clones in this sample may be carry-over from other donors' samples. The DNA for the CDR3 is TGTGCCAGCAGACCCCGGACTGTATCAGGCGAGCAGTACGTC. Its translation is CASRPRTVSGEQYV.